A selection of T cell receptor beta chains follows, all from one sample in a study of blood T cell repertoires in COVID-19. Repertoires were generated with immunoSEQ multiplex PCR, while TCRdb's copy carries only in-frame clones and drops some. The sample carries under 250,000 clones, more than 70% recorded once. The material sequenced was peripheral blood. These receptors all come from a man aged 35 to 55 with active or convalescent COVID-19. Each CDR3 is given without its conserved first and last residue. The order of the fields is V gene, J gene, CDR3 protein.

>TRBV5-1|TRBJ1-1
ASSLQGRVGTEAF
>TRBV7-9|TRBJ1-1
ASSLGGQLNTEAF
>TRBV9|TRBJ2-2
ASSVDVYNTGELF
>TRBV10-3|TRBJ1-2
AITQLSDTNPYGYT
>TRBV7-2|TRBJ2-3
ASSFPLDSQRYTDTQY
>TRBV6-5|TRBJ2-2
ALYSSNFHTGELF
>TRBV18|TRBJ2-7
ASSAVAGGPEQY
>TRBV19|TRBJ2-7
ASSIVGQVGDEQY
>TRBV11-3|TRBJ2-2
ASSQGAAHGGELF
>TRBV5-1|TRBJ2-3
ASSLVSSGGDTQY
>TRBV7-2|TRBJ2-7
ASSFPGGSRSYEQY
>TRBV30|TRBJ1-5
AWSVFSRGQPQH
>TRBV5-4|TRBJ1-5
ASSLGGTSSQPQH
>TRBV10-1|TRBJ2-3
ASSEEGVQDTQY
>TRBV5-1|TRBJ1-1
ASGPGQGFEAF
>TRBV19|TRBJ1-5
ASSTTPGVTQPQH